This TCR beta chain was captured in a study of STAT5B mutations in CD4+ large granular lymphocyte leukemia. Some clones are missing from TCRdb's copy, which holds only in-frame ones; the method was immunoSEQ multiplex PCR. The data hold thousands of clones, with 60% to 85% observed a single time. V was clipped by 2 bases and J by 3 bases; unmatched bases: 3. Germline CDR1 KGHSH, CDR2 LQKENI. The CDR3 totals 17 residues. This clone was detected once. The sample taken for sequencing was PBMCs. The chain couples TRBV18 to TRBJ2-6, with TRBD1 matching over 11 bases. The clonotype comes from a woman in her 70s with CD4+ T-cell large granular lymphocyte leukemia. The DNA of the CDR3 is TGTGCCAGCTCACCAAGGGACAGGGGGAATGGGGCCAACGTCCTGACTTTC. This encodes CASSPRDRGNGANVLTF.